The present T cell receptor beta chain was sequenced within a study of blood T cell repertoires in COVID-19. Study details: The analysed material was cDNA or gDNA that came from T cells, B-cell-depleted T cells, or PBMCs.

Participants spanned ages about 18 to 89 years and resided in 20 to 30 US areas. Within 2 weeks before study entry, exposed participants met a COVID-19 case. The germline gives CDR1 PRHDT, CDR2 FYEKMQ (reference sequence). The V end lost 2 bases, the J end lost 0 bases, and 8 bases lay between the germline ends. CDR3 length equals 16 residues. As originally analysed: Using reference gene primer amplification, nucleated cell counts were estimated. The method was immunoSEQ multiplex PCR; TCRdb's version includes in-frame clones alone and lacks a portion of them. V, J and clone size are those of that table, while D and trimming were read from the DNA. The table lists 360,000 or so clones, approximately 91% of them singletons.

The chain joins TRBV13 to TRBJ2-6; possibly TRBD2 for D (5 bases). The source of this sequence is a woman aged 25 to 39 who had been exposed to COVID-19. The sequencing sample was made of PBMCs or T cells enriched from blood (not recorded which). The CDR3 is CASSLMGSSGANVLTF. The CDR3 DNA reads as TGTGCCAGCAGCTTAATGGGGAGCTCTGGGGCCAACGTCCTGACTTTC.